The sequence of this T cell receptor (beta chain) was determined in a study of blood T cell repertoires in COVID-19. On the study more broadly: Acute-phase and convalescent COVID-19 samples originated in the United States, Italy and Spain.

V lost 0 bases and J lost 7, with 19 bases in between. The CDR3 totals 17 residues. Germline V lookup: CDR1 SGHDT, CDR2 YYEEEE. TCRdb keeps only in-frame clones here, not all; method: immunoSEQ multiplex PCR. The repertoire holds roughly 150,000 clones, with 80% to 85% as singletons. Participant-reported clinical history was the basis for cohort assignment. Contact with a PCR-confirmed or clinician-diagnosed COVID-19 case occurred within 2 weeks of entry. Sample: PBMCs or T cells enriched from blood (not recorded which). The chain is built from TRBV5-6 and TRBJ1-4; TRBD1 might be the D (6 bases). The origin of this receptor is a man between 65 and 85 years old who had been exposed to COVID-19. This CDR3 is CASSLVRGAGVGEKLFF. CDR3 DNA: TGTGCCAGCAGCTTGGTCAGGGGAGCGGGGGTAGGTGAAAAACTGTTTTTT.